A single sample gave rise to the 14 T cell receptor beta chains below, sequenced in a study of cytotoxic CD8 clonotypes in ibrutinib-treated CLL. The method was immunoSEQ multiplex PCR; TCRdb's version includes in-frame clones alone and lacks a portion of them. The sample lists about 35,000 clones; 65% to 75% were seen once. The specimen comprised PBMCs, sampled at disease progression, from a patient treated with ibrutinib. Every receptor here comes from a human donor with chronic lymphocytic leukemia.

The chain combines TRBV27 with TRBJ2-7; weak D call: TRBD1 (6 bases). The CDR3 extends over 13 amino acids. CDR1 MNHEY and CDR2 SMNVEV come from the germline V gene (reference sequence). With 5 bases removed from V and 4 bases from J, the gap between germline ends came to 12 bases. CDR3 residues: CASSSTGYYEQYF. DNA of the CDR3: TGTGCCAGCAGTAGCACAGGGTATTACGAGCAGTACTTC.

This rearrangement joins TRBV11-2 to TRBJ1-4; D gene uncertain. The CDR3 covers 16 residues. The germline V and J ends were trimmed by 0 bases and 8 bases, with 16 bases remaining between them. Germline CDR1 reads SGHAT; CDR2 reads FQNNGV. Here the CDR3 DNA reads TGTGCCAGCAGCTTAGAAGGAGGGTCTGGGTGGGAAAAACTGTTTTTT. It is translated as CASSLEGGSGWEKLFF.

V gene TRBV13 combines with J gene TRBJ2-3; D ambiguous. Trimming removed 8 bases at V and 0 bases at J, with 9 bases between. The CDR3 has 13 amino acids. Germline V gives CDR1 PRHDT, CDR2 FYEKMQ (reference sequence). This CDR3 is CASGPASTDTQYF. The CDR3 DNA reads as TGTGCCAGCGGTCCGGCTAGCACAGATACGCAGTATTTT.

The chain couples TRBV2 to TRBJ2-7; D unclear. Germline V lookup: CDR1 SNHLY, CDR2 FYNNEI. The CDR3 runs 13 residues. V shed 7 bases and J shed 0 bases, with 10 bases lying between them. The CDR3 region has the DNA TGTGCCAGCAAGGTGAGGAGCTCCTACGAGCAGTACTTC. It is translated as CASKVRSSYEQYF.

The chain joins TRBV28 to TRBJ2-7; D is unresolved. Trimming removed 2 bases from V and 0 bases from J, with 5 bases in between. This CDR3 has 13 amino acids. Germline V gives CDR1 MDHEN, CDR2 SYDVKM. CDR3: CASSLVFSYEQYF. DNA of the CDR3: TGTGCCAGCAGTTTAGTTTTCTCCTACGAGCAGTACTTC. The whole variable domain, filled in from reference TRBV28 and TRBJ2-7, reads DVKVTQSSRYLVKRTGEKVFLECVQDMDHENMFWYRQDPGLGLRLIYFSYDVKMKEKGDIPEGYSVSREKKERFSLILESASTNQTSMYLCASSLVFSYEQYFGPGTRLTVT.

The chain links TRBV7-9 to TRBJ1-5, with D unclear. The CDR3 is 14 residues long. Germline values: CDR1 SEHNR, CDR2 FQNEAQ (reference sequence). V was pared by 0 bases and J by 6 bases, with 9 bases between. The CDR3 DNA is TGTGCCAGCAGCTTAGCCCTGGCAGGTCAGCCCCAGCATTTT. Protein product: CASSLALAGQPQHF. Using reference TRBV7-9 and TRBJ1-5 for the parts outside the CDR3, the full variable domain is DTGVSQNPRHKITKRGQNVTFRCDPISEHNRLYWYRQTLGQGPEFLTYFQNEAQLEKSRLLSDRFSAERPKGSFSTLEIQRTEQGDSAMYLCASSLALAGQPQHFGDGTRLSIL.

This clone was detected once. This chain connects TRBV5-1 to TRBJ2-7; TRBD2 matches 7 bases. This CDR3 has 15 amino acids. J lost 6 bases, V lost 1 base, and 10 bases had no gene match. The germline V gene has CDR1 SGHRS and CDR2 YFSETQ. CDR3 amino acids: CASSLKGQPGGEQYF. The DNA for the CDR3 is TGCGCCAGCAGCTTGAAAGGCCAGCCGGGGGGCGAGCAGTACTTC.

The chain combines TRBV2 with TRBJ2-3; D uncertain. Germline V gives CDR1 SNHLY, CDR2 FYNNEI. Trimming took off 8 bases at V and 3 bases at J, with 15 bases between the two ends. The CDR3 totals 14 residues. The CDR3 sequence is CASDLAATTDTQYF. The CDR3 DNA follows: TGTGCCAGCGACTTGGCAGCTACAACAGATACGCAGTATTTT.

The chain carries TRBV5-4 and TRBJ2-3; a possible D gene is TRBD2 (6 bases). From germline, CDR1 is SGHNT and CDR2 YYREEE (reference sequence). Trimming took 4 bases from V and 6 from J, leaving 18 bases between them. This CDR3 spans 15 amino acids. The DNA for the CDR3 is TGTGCCAGCAGCACCCGGGGCGCTAGCGCCGATACGCAGTATTTT. This encodes CASSTRGASADTQYF.

The gene calls are TRBV29-1 and TRBJ1-1, with D hard to call. The CDR3 spans 12 residues. Deletions cut 5 bases from V and 0 bases from J, with 7 bases between. CDR1 SQVTM and CDR2 ANQGSEA come from the germline V gene. CDR3 in DNA: TGCAGCGTTACAGCCATGAACACTGAAGCTTTCTTT. Its protein product is CSVTAMNTEAFF.

This clone was observed a handful of times. The chain couples TRBV6-5 to TRBJ1-3; unclear D gene. The length of the CDR3 is 14 residues. Between the trimmed V and J ends, which lost 5 bases and 0 bases, there was a span of 8 bases. The germline CDR1 and CDR2 sequences are MNHEY and SVGAGI. CDR3 protein: CASSESLSGNTIYF. The CDR3 DNA sequence: TGTGCCAGCAGTGAGAGTCTCTCTGGAAACACCATATATTTT.

The rearrangement joins TRBV5-1 to TRBJ1-1; 9 nucleotides line up with TRBD1. Germline CDR1 SGHRS, CDR2 YFSETQ. This CDR3 has 14 amino acids. With V trimmed by 1 base and J by 5 bases, 3 bases remained unmatched. DNA for the CDR3: TGCGCCAGCAGCTTGACAGGGGGCGGAACTGAAGCTTTCTTT. Translated, it gives CASSLTGGGTEAFF. Filled out from reference TRBV5-1 and TRBJ1-1, the complete variable domain reads KAGVTQTPRYLIKTRGQQVTLSCSPISGHRSVSWYQQTPGQGLQFLFEYFSETQRNKGNFPGRFSGRQFSNSRSEMNVSTLELGDSALYLCASSLTGGGTEAFFGQGTRLTVV.

The rearrangement links TRBV7-9 to TRBJ1-6, with D uncertain. The CDR3 covers 14 residues. Germline CDR1 reads SEHNR; CDR2 reads FQNEAQ (reference sequence). V lost 4 bases and J lost 8, with 12 bases in between. CDR3 residues: CASSSPDGYSPLHF. The CDR3 DNA follows: TGTGCCAGCAGCTCCCCGGACGGGTATTCACCCCTCCACTTT.

The chain has TRBV19 and TRBJ2-1; 9 bases fit TRBD2. Germline V lookup: CDR1 LNHDA, CDR2 SQIVND (reference sequence). CDR3 size: 16 residues. V lost 7 bases to trimming and J lost 4 bases; unmatched junction nucleotides: 11. The CDR3 coding sequence is TGTGCCAGTACTAAGCGGCAGCGGGGGGCATACAATGAGCAGTTCTTC. Residues: CASTKRQRGAYNEQFF.